Listed here are 14 T cell receptor beta chains from one sample, sequenced in a study of blood T cell repertoires in COVID-19. Repertoires were generated with immunoSEQ multiplex PCR, while TCRdb's copy carries only in-frame clones and drops some. The sample lists about 280,000 clones; 82% were seen once. The material sequenced was PBMCs or T cells enriched from blood (not recorded which). These receptors all come from a man in his forties who had been exposed to COVID-19.

The genes are TRBV9 and TRBJ1-1, with a possible D match to TRBD1 (5 bases). CDR1 SGDLS and CDR2 YYNGEE come from the germline V gene. This CDR3 region has 16 residues. V was clipped by 1 base and J by 8 bases, with 21 bases between them. CDR3: CASSVSRERTGEEAFF. CDR3 DNA sequence: TGTGCCAGCAGCGTAAGCAGGGAACGGACGGGAGAGGAAGCTTTCTTT. The full variable domain, rest sourced from reference TRBV9 and TRBJ1-1, is DSGVTQTPKHLITATGQRVTLRCSPRSGDLSVYWYQQSLDQGLQFLIQYYNGEERAKGNILERFSAQQFPDLHSELNLSSLELGDSALYFCASSVSRERTGEEAFFGQGTRLTVV.

This clone appeared a few times. This chain joins TRBV6-6 and TRBJ1-5; 7 positions agree with TRBD1. The CDR3 consists of 16 residues. J gave up 1 base and V 5 bases, and 8 bases lay outside the gene matches. The germline V gene encodes CDR1 MNHNY and CDR2 SVGAGI (reference sequence). CDR3 DNA: TGTGCCAGCAGTACACAGGGGCGGGGCAGCAATCAGCCCCAGCATTTT. It specifies CASSTQGRGSNQPQHF.

The chain links TRBV30 to TRBJ2-2, with D possibly matching TRBD1 (7 bases). This CDR3 region has 16 residues. Germline V lookup: CDR1 GTSNPN, CDR2 SVGIG (reference sequence). V was cut by 4 bases and J by 6 bases, with 21 bases left in between. The CDR3 sequence is CAWTIPRGRGAGELFF. The CDR3 bases are TGTGCCTGGACCATCCCCCGAGGCAGGGGGGCCGGGGAGCTGTTTTTT.

This rearrangement joins TRBV24-1 to TRBJ1-2; D unclear. Germline CDR1 is KGHDR and CDR2 is SFDVKD. CDR3 length equals 15 residues. The V and J ends lost 8 bases and 2 bases respectively, with 17 bases between them. Written as DNA, the CDR3 is TGTGCCACCAACTCACCATCAGTCGGGAACTATGGCTACACCTTC. Its protein product is CATNSPSVGNYGYTF.

This clone was observed once. This chain uses TRBV30 with TRBJ2-3, with 9 nucleotides matching TRBD2. V was pared by 0 bases and J by 1 base, with 8 bases of the junction left unmatched. The CDR3 has 17 residues. Germline V lookup: CDR1 GTSNPN, CDR2 SVGIG (reference sequence). The CDR3, as DNA: TGTGCCTGGAGTGTGGGAGCGGGAGGCTTTGGCACAGATACGCAGTATTTT. The encoded protein is CAWSVGAGGFGTDTQYF. The full variable domain, completed using reference TRBV30 and TRBJ2-3, is SQTIHQWPATLVQPVGSPLSLECTVEGTSNPNLYWYRQAAGRGLQLLFYSVGIGQISSEVPQNLSASRPQDRQFILSSKKLLLSDSGFYLCAWSVGAGGFGTDTQYFGPGTRLTVL.

V and J are TRBV27 and TRBJ2-7; D perhaps matches TRBD1 (5 bases). Germline-derived CDR1 and CDR2 are MNHEY and SMNVEV (reference sequence). The CDR3 extends over 14 amino acids. The V end lost 7 bases, the J end lost 6 bases, and 19 bases lay between the germline ends. In DNA form, the CDR3 reads TGTGCCAGCAAATCCTGGTCCAGGGTGGGCGAGCAGTACTTC. Its protein is CASKSWSRVGEQYF.

The V and J genes are TRBV6-5 and TRBJ2-2, with 8 bases fitting TRBD2. From germline, CDR1 is MNHEY and CDR2 SVGAGI. This CDR3 spans 15 amino acids. V lost 6 bases to trimming and J lost 2 bases; unmatched junction nucleotides: 5. The DNA of the CDR3 is TGTGCCAGCAGAGATAGCGGGACTAACACCGGGGAGCTGTTTTTT. It is translated as CASRDSGTNTGELFF.

In the case of this clone: At one end, the junction sequence differs from germline, possibly due to a read error. The chain carries TRBV13 and TRBJ2-7, with TRBD1 matching 9 bases. Germline V gives CDR1 PRHDT, CDR2 FYEKMQ (reference sequence). This CDR3 is 13 amino acids long. The CDR3 reads CASSLGDRDEQYF. The CDR3 DNA reads as TGTGCCAGCAGCCTAGGGGACAGGGACGAGCAGTACTTC. The whole variable domain, remainder taken from reference TRBV13 and TRBJ2-7, is AAGVIQSPRHLIKEKRETATLKCYPIPRHDTVYWYQQGPGQDPQFLISFYEKMQSDKGSIPDRFSAQQFSDYHSELNMSSLELGDSALYFCASSLGDRDEQYFGPGTRLTVT.

The rearrangement joins TRBV7-8 to TRBJ1-2; no clear D gene. V lost 3 bases and J 6 bases, leaving 8 bases between the germline ends. The CDR3 sequence is 12 residues long. Germline CDR1 and CDR2: SGHVS and FQNEAQ. Written as DNA, the CDR3 is TGTGCCAGCAGCTTGATTCAGAATGGCTACACCTTC. It specifies CASSLIQNGYTF.

The J gene is TRBJ1-2, the V gene TRBV6-5; 8 bases are shared with TRBD1. Germline values: CDR1 MNHEY, CDR2 SVGAGI. The CDR3 consists of 13 residues. J lost 5 bases, V lost 8 bases, and 7 bases had no gene match. This chain's CDR3 is CASQTDRVYGYTF. The DNA for the CDR3 is TGTGCCAGCCAAACGGACAGGGTTTATGGCTACACCTTC.

V and J are TRBV7-9 and TRBJ2-7, with a weak D call TRBD2 (6 bases). CDR1 is SEHNR and CDR2 is FQNEAQ in the germline V gene (reference sequence). The CDR3 runs 13 residues. V lost 3 bases and J 7 bases, leaving 13 bases between the germline ends. As DNA, the CDR3 is TGTGCCAGCAGCTTTTACGGGAGTGAAGAGCAGTACTTC. This encodes CASSFYGSEEQYF.

The chain recombines TRBV21-1 with TRBJ2-2; TRBD2, as called in the table, went unchecked against the DNA. TRBV21-1 is a documented pseudogene. This CDR3 has 18 residues. Here the CDR3 reads CASSNFSLRGRDTGELFF. CDR3 nucleotides: TGTGCCAGCAGCAATTTCTCTTTGCGCGGGAGGGACACCGGGGAGCTGTTTTTT.

The V call is TRBV5-6, the J call TRBJ1-1; 7 bases line up with TRBD1. V lost 0 bases, J lost 7 bases, and 18 bases stayed unmatched. CDR3 length: 18 residues. Germline loops: CDR1 SGHDT, CDR2 YYEEEE. CDR3 nucleotides: TGTGCCAGCAGCTTGGTAGGGGGCCAGGGGTTATCTGGTAGTGAAGCTTTCTTT. The encoded protein is CASSLVGGQGLSGSEAFF. The full variable domain, its missing parts supplied by reference TRBV5-6 and TRBJ1-1, is DAGVTQSPTHLIKTRGQQVTLRCSPKSGHDTVSWYQQALGQGPQFIFQYYEEEERQRGNFPDRFSGHQFPNYSSELNVNALLLGDSALYLCASSLVGGQGLSGSEAFFGQGTRLTVV.

The CDR3 nucleotides read TGTGCCAGCAGCTTAGAGTACTCGGGGTGGGGAAAGAACACTGAAGCTTTCTTT. Its translation is CASSLEYSGWGKNTEAFF. The chain uses TRBV11-3 and TRBJ1-1; D ambiguous. CDR3 length: 18 amino acids. Trimming removed 0 bases from V and 1 base from J, with 18 bases in between. From germline, CDR1 is SGHNT and CDR2 YENEEA.